This T cell receptor (beta chain) was sequenced in a study of cytomegalovirus exposure and HLA in healthy donors. About the research overall: Around 80 million unique TCRs from HLA-typed donors were held in an early data release. Whole-study findings and limits: Most subjects had HLA-A and HLA-B alleles reportedly predicted accurately by TCR beta sequences. According to the study, 160 or so TCR beta chains were cytomegalovirus-associated. In an earlier analysis, productive rearrangement rates for most beta V segments clustered near 87% or 30%.

Trimming removed 10 bases at V and 9 bases at J, with 16 bases between. The length of the CDR3 is 13 residues. Germline CDR1 and CDR2: ENHRY and SYGVKD. In the PCR, 60 Vbeta and 13 Jbeta primers were used. Assay: immunoSEQ multiplex PCR; the TCRdb copy retains only in-frame clones and omits some. The table shows under 200,000 clones, with approximately 74% occurring only once. Concerning this clone: Antigen: not known.

The receptor was derived from a woman in her twenties or thirties in good health and CMV-seronegative. The specimen sequenced was PBMCs. This chain connects TRBV10-3 to TRBJ1-6, with D possibly matching TRBD1 (5 bases). The CDR3 DNA reads TGTGCCACCCAGGAGGGGTTGGTTTCACCCCTCCACTTT. Translation: CATQEGLVSPLHF.